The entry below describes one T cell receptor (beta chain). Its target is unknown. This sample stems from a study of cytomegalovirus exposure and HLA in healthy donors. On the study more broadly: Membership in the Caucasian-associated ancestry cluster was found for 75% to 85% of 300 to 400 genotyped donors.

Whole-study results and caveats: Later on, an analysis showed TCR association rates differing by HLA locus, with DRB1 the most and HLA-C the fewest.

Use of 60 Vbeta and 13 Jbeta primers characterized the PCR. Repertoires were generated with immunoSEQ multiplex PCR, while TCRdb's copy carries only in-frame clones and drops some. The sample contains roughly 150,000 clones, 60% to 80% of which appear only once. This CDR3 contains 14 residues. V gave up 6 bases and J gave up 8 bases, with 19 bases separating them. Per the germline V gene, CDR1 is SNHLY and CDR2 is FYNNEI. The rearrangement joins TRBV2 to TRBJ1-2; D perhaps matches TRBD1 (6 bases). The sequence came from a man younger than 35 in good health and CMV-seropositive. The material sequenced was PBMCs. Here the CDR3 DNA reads TGTGCCAGCAGCGACAGGTGGTCTGGGTGGGGCTACACCTTC. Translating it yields CASSDRWSGWGYTF. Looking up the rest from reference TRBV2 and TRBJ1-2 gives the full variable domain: EPEVTQTPSHQVTQMGQEVILRCVPISNHLYFYWYRQILGQKVEFLVSFYNNEISEKSEIFDDQFSVERPDGSNFTLKIRSTKLEDSAMYFCASSDRWSGWGYTFGSGTRLTVV.